Described below is a single TCR beta chain sequence and its context. Its antigen is not known. The entry originates in a study of T cell responses to AZD1222 COVID-19 vaccine. Findings and caveats of the study: Repertoire sampling was restricted to post-peak T cell response timepoints. The sample set comprised mostly white British donors with more females, and clonal diversity was possibly underestimated. Among those given AZD1222, only six or seven were seropositive at baseline. Reports say nearly half of spike-specific TCRs go after unmutated variant regions.

Sequencing used immunoSEQ multiplex PCR; TCRdb keeps in-frame clones, though not all of them. The data hold 150,000 or so clones, with 91% observed a single time. CDR1 WNHNN and CDR2 SYGVQD come from the germline V gene (reference sequence). The CDR3 is made up of 13 amino acids. Trimming pared 1 base from V and 7 bases from J, leaving 10 bases between. The sequencing here drew on peripheral blood, taken 28 days after the second AZD1222 dose. This receptor was taken from an adult who received the AZD1222 COVID-19 vaccine. The rearrangement links TRBV10-1 to TRBJ1-2; possible D gene TRBD1, 5 bases. Here the CDR3 reads CASSEFRGGGYTF. The CDR3 coding sequence is TGCGCCAGCAGTGAGTTTCGGGGGGGTGGCTACACCTTC.